This TCR beta chain was captured in a study of blood T cells in healthy people across ages. Primed by a sample-barcoded 5' primer and a J-beta primer mix, a second PCR proceeded for roughly 6 to 12 cycles. TCRdb used MiXCR to reprocess the 5' RACE reads, holding one entry per CDR3 protein. Of roughly 1.4 million distinct CDR3 sequences in the sample, almost 60% were seen once. Trimming shortened V by 6 bases and J by 5 bases, and 13 bases separated the two germline ends. The CDR3 is made up of 14 amino acids. CDR1 MGHRA and CDR2 YSYEKL come from the germline V gene. The receptor's source is a man aged 18-30 years in good health. The material sequenced was blood. The gene calls are TRBV4-1 and TRBJ1-4, with a weak D call TRBD1 (6 bases). CDR3 coding DNA: TGCGCCAGCAGACGAATAGGGACAAATGAAAAACTGTTTTTT. Translating it yields CASRRIGTNEKLFF.